Below are 3 T cell receptor beta chains sequenced from a single sample in a study of blood T cell repertoires in COVID-19. Generated by immunoSEQ multiplex PCR, the TCRdb table keeps only in-frame clones and is missing some. The data contain about 260,000 clones, 87% of them singletons. Sequencing was carried out using peripheral blood. These receptors were collected from a woman between 45 and 65 years old who had recovered from COVID-19.

V is TRBV5-1 and J is TRBJ1-2; 8 bases map to TRBD1. There are 15 residues in the CDR3. J gave up 4 bases and V 4 bases, and 9 bases lay outside the gene matches. Germline-derived CDR1 and CDR2 are SGHRS and YFSETQ. CDR3 sequence: CASSTRQGRAYGYTF. The CDR3 nucleotides are TGCGCCAGCAGCACCAGACAGGGGCGAGCCTATGGCTACACCTTC.

V is TRBV19 and J is TRBJ2-3, with a possible D match to TRBD1 (6 bases). Per the germline V gene, CDR1 is LNHDA and CDR2 is SQIVND (reference sequence). This CDR3 is built from 17 residues. The V and J ends lost 5 bases and 2 bases respectively, with 20 bases between them. This CDR3 reads CASSPWDTGGDTDTQYF. For the CDR3, the DNA is TGTGCCAGTAGTCCCTGGGACACCGGAGGAGACACAGATACGCAGTATTTT.

The CDR3 is CASSRTSNQPQHF. DNA for the CDR3: TGTGCCAGCAGTAGGACAAGCAATCAGCCCCAGCATTTT. The chain links TRBV3-1 (or the pseudogene TRBV3-2) to TRBJ1-5, with TRBD1 as a possible D gene (5 bases). The length of the CDR3 is 13 residues. Germline values: CDR1 LGHDT, CDR2 YNNKEL (reference sequence). V shed 6 bases and J shed 1 base, with 7 bases lying between them.